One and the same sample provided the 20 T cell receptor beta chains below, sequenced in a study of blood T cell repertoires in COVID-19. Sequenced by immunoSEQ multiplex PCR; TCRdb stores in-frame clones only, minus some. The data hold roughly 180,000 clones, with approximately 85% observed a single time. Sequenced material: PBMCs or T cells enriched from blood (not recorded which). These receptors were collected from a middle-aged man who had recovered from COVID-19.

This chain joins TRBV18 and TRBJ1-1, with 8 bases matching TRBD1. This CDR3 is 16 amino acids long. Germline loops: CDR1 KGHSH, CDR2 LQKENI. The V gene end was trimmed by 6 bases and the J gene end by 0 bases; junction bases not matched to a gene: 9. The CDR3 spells CASSRGTGRLNTEAFF. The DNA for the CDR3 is TGTGCCAGCTCTCGGGGGACAGGACGTTTGAACACTGAAGCTTTCTTT.

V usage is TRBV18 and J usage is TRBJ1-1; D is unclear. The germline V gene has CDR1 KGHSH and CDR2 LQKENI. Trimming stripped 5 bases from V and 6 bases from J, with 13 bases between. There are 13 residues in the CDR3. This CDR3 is CASSVLEGAEAFF. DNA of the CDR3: TGTGCCAGCTCAGTCCTTGAGGGCGCTGAAGCTTTCTTT.

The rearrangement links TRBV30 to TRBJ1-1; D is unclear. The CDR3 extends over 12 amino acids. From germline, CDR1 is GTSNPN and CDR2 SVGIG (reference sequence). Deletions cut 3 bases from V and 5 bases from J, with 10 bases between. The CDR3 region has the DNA TGTGCCTGGAGCTTTTCCGGGACTGAAGCTTTCTTT. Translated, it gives CAWSFSGTEAFF.

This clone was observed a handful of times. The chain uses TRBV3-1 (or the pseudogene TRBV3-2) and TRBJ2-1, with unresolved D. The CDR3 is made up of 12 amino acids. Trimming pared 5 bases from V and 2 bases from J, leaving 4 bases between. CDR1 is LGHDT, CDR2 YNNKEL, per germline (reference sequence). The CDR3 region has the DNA TGTGCCAGCAGCGGCACCTACAATGAGCAGTTCTTC. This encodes CASSGTYNEQFF.

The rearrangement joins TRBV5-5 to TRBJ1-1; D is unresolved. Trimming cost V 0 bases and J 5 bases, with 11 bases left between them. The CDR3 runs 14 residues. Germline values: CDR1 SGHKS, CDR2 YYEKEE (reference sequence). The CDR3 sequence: CASSLAVSATEAFF. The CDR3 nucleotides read TGTGCCAGCAGCTTGGCGGTATCCGCGACTGAAGCTTTCTTT.

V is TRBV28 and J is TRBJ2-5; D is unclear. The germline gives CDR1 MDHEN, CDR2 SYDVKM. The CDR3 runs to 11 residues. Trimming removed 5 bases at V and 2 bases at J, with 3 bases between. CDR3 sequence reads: CASSQQETQYF. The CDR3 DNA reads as TGTGCCAGCAGTCAACAAGAGACCCAGTACTTC.

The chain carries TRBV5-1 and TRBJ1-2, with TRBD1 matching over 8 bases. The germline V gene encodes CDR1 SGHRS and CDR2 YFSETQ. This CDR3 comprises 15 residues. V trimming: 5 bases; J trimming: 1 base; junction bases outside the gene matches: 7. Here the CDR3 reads CASSPDREVNYGYTF. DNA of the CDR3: TGCGCCAGCAGTCCGGACAGGGAAGTTAACTATGGCTACACCTTC.

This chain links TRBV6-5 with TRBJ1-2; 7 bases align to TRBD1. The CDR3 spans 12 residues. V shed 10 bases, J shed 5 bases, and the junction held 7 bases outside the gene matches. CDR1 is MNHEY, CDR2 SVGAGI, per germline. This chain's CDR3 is CATTTGPYGYTF. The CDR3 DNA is TGTGCCACTACGACAGGGCCTTATGGCTACACCTTC.

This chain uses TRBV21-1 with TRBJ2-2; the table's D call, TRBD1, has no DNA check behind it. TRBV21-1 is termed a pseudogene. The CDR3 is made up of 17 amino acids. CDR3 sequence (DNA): TGTGCCAGCAGCAAAGCGCAGACAGGTGAAAACACCGGGGAGCTGTTTTTT. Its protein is CASSKAQTGENTGELFF.

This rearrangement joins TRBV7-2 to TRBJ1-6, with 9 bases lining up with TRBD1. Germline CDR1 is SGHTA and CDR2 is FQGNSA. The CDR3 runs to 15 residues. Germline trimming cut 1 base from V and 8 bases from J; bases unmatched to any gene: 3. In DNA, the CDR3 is TGTGCCAGCAGCTTAGGGACAGGGGAGTATTCACCCCTCCACTTT. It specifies CASSLGTGEYSPLHF.

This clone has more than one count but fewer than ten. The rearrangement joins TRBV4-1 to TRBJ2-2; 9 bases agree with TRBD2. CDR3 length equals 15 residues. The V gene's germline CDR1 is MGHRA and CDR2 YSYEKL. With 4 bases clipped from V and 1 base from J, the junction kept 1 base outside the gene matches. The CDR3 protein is CASSRLAENTGELFF. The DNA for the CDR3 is TGCGCCAGCAGCCGACTAGCGGAGAACACCGGGGAGCTGTTTTTT.

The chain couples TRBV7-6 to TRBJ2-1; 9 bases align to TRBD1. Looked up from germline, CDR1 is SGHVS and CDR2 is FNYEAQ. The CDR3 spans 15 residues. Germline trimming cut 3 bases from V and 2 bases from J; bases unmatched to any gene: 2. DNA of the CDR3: TGTGCCAGCAGCTTTGACAGGGGGACCTACAATGAGCAGTTCTTC. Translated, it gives CASSFDRGTYNEQFF.

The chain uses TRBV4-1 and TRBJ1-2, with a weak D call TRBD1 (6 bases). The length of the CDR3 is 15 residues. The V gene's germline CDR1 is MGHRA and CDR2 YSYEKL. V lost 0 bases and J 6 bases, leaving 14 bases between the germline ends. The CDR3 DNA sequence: TGCGCCAGCAGCCAAGATAGGGGACATGGCGATGGCTACACCTTC. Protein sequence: CASSQDRGHGDGYTF.

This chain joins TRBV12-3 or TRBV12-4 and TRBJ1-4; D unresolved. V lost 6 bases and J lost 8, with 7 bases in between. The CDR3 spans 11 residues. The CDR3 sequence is CASSREEKLFF. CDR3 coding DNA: TGTGCCAGCAGCCGGGAGGAAAAACTGTTTTTT.

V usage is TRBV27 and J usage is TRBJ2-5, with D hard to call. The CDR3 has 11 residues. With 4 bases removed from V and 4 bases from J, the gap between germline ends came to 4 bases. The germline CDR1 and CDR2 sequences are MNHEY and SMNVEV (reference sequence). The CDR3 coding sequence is TGTGCCAGCAGTTCTTCAGAGACCCAGTACTTC. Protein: CASSSSETQYF.

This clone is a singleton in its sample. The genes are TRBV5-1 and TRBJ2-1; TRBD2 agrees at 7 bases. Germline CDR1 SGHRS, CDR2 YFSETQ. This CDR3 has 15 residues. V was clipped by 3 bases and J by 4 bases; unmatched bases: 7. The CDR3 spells CASSWEDGGYNEQFF. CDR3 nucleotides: TGCGCCAGCAGCTGGGAGGACGGGGGGTACAATGAGCAGTTCTTC.

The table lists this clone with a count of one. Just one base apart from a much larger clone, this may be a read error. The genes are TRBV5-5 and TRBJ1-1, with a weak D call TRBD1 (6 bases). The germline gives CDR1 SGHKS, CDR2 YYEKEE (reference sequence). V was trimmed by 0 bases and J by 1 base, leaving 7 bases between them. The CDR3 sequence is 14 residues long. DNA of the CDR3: TGTGCCAGCAGCTTGGACAGGGCGAACACTGAAGCTTTCTTT. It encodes CASSLDRANTEAFF.

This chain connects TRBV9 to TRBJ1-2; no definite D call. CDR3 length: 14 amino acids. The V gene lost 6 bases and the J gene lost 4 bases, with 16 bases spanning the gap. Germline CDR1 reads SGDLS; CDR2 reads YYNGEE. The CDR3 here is CASMSTDPIYGYTF. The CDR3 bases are TGTGCCAGCATGTCTACAGACCCAATCTATGGCTACACCTTC.

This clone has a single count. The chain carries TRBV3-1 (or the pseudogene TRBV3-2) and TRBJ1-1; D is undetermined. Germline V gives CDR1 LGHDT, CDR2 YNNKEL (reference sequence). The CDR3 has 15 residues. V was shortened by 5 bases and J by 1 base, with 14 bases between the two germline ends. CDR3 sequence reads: CASSGTDTPNTEAFF. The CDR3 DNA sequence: TGTGCCAGCAGCGGAACCGACACTCCGAACACTGAAGCTTTCTTT.

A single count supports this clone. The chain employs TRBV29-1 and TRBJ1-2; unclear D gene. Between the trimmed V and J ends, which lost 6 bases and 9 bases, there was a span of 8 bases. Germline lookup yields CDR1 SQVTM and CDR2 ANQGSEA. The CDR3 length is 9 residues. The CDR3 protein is CSVDESYTF. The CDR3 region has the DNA TGCAGCGTAGATGAGAGCTACACCTTC.